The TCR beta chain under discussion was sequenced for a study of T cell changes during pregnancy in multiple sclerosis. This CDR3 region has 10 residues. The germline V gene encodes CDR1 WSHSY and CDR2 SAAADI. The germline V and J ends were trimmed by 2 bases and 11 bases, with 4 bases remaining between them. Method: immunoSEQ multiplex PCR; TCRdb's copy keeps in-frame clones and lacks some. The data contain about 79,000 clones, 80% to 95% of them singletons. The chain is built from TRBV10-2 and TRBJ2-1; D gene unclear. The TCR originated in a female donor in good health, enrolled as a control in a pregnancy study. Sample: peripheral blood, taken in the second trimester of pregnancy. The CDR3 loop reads CASSETKQFF. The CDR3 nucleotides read TGCGCCAGCAGTGAGACTAAGCAGTTCTTC.